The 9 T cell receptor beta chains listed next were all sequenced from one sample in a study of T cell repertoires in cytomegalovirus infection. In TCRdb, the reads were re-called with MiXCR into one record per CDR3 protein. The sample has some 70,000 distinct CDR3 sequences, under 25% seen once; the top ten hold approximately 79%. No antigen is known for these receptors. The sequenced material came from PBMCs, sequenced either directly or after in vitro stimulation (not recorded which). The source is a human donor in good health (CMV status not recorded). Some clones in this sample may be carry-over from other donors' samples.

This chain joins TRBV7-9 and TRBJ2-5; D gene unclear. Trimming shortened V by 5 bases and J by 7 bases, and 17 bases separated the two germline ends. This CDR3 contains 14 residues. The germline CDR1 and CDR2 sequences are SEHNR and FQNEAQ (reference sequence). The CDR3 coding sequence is TGTGCCAGCAGCCTCGAGTCTAGTACCGGGACCCAGTACTTC. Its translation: CASSLESSTGTQYF.

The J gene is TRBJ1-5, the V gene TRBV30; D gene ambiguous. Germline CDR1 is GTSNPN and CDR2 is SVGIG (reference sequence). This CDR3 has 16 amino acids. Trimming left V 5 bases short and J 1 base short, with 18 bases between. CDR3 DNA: TGTGCCTGGTCGTTAGAGATAGGTCGAAGCAATCAGCCCCAGCATTTT. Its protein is CAWSLEIGRSNQPQHF. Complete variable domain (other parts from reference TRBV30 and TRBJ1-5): SQTIHQWPATLVQPVGSPLSLECTVEGTSNPNLYWYRQAAGRGLQLLFYSVGIGQISSEVPQNLSASRPQDRQFILSSKKLLLSDSGFYLCAWSLEIGRSNQPQHFGDGTRLSIL.

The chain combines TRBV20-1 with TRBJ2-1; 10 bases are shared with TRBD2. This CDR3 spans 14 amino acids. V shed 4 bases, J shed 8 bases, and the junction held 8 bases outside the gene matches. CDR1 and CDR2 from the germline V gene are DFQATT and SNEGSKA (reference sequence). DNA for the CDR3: TGCAGTGCTACCCCTAGCGGGAGTGGGGATGAGCAGTTCTTC. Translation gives CSATPSGSGDEQFF.

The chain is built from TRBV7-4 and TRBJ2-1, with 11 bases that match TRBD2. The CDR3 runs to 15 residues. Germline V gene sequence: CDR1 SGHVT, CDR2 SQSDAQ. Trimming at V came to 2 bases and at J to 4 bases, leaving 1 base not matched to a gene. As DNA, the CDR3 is TGTGCCAGCAGCTTACGACTAGCGGGGTACAATGAGCAGTTCTTC. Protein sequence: CASSLRLAGYNEQFF.

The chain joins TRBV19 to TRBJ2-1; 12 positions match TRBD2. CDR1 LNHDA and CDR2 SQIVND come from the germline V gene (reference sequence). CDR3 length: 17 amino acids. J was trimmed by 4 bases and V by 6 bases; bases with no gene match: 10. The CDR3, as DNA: TGTGCCAGTAGGACCGGGACTAGCGGGCATACGTACAATGAGCAGTTCTTC. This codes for CASRTGTSGHTYNEQFF.

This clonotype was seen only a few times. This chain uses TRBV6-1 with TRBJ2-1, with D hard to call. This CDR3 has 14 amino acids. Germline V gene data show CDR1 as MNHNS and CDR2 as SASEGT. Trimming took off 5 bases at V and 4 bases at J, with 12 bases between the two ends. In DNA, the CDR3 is TGTGCCAGCAGTTCCCTATTAAAATACAATGAGCAGTTCTTC. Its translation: CASSSLLKYNEQFF.

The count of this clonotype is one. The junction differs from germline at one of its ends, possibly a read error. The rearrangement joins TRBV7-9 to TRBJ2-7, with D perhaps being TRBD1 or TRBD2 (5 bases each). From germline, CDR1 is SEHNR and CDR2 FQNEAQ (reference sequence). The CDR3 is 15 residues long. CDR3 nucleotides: TGTGCCAGCAGTCACATTGGGGGATTTCCCTACGGGCAGTACTTC. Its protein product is CASSHIGGFPYGQYF.

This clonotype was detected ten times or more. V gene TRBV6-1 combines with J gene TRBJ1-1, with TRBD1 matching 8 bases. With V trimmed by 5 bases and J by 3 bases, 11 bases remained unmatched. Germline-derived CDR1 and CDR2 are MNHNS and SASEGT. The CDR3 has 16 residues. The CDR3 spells CASSYEAGGPYTEAFF. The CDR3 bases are TGTGCCAGCAGTTATGAGGCAGGGGGCCCGTACACTGAAGCTTTCTTT.

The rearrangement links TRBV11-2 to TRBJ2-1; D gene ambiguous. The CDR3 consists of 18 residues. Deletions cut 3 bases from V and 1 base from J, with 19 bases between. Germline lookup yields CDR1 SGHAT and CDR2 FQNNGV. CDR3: CASSLSHWATVSYNEQFF. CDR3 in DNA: TGTGCCAGCAGCTTGTCTCATTGGGCGACGGTTTCCTACAATGAGCAGTTCTTC. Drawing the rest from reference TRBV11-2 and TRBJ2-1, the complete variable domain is EAGVAQSPRYKIIEKRQSVAFWCNPISGHATLYWYQQILGQGPKLLIQFQNNGVVDDSQLPKDRFSAERLKGVDSTLKIQPAKLEDSAVYLCASSLSHWATVSYNEQFFGPGTRLTVL.